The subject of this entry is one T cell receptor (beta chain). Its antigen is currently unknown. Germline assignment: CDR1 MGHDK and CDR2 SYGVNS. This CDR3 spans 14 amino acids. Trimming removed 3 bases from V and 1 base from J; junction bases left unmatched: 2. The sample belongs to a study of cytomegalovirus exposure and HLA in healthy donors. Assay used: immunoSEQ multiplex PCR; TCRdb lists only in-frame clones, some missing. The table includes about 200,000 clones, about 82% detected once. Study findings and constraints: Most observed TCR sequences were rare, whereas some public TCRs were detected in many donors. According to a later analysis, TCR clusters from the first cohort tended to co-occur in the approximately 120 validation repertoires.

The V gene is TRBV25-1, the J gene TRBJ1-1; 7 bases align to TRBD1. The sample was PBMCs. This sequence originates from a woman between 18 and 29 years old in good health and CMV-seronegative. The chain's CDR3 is CASSEGQQNTEAFF. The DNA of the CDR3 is TGTGCCAGCAGTGAGGGACAGCAGAACACTGAAGCTTTCTTT. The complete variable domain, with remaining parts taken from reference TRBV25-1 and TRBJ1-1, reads EADIYQTPRYLVIGTGKKITLECSQTMGHDKMYWYQQDPGMELHLIHYSYGVNSTEKGDLSSESTVSRIRTEHFPLTLESARPSHTSQYLCASSEGQQNTEAFFGQGTRLTVV.